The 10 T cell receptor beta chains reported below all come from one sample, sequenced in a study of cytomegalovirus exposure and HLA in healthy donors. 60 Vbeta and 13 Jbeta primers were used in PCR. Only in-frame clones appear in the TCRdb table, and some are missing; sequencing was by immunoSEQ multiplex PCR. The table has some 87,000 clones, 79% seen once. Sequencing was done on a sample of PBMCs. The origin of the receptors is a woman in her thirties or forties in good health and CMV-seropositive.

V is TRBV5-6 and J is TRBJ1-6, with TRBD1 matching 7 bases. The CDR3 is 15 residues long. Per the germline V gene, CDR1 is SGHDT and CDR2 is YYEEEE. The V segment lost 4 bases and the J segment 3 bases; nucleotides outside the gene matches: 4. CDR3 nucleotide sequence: TGTGCCAGCAGCCCCGGGACAGACTATAATTCACCCCTCCACTTT. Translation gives CASSPGTDYNSPLHF.

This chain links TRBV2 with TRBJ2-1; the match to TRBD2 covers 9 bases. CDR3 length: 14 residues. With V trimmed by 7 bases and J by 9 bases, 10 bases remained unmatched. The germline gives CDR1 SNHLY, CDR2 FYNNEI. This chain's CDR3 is CASTGLARDGEQFF. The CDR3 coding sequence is TGTGCCAGCACTGGACTAGCGAGGGATGGTGAGCAGTTCTTC.

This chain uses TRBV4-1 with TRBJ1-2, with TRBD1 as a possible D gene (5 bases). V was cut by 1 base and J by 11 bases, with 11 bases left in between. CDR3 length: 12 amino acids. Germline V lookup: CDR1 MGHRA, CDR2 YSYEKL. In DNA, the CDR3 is TGCGCCAGCAGCCAAGTTGCGGGGCCTTACACCTTC. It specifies CASSQVAGPYTF.

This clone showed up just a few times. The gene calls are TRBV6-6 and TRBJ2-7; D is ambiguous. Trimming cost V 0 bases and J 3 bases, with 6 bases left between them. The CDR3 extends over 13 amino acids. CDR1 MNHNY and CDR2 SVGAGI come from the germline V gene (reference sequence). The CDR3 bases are TGTGCCAGCAGTTACTCGTTCATCTACGAGCAGTACTTC. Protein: CASSYSFIYEQYF.

This CDR3 is CASKSLVGSGELFF. The CDR3 DNA is TGTGCCAGCAAGAGCCTAGTCGGTTCCGGGGAGCTGTTTTTT. The chain employs TRBV2 and TRBJ2-2; D unclear. Germline-derived CDR1 and CDR2 are SNHLY and FYNNEI. The germline V and J ends were trimmed by 7 bases and 6 bases, with 15 bases remaining between them. This CDR3 has 14 residues.

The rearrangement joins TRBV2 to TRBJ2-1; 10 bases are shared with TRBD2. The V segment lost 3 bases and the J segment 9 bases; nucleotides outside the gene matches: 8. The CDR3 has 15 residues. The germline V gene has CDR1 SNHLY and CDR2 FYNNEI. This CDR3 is CASSEEAGGRSEQFF. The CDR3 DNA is TGTGCCAGCAGTGAGGAAGCGGGGGGGCGGAGTGAGCAGTTCTTC.

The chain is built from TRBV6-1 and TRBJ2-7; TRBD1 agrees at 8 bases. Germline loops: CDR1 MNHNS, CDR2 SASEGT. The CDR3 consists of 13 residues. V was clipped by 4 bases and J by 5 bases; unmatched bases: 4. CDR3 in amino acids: CASSGTGLNEQYF. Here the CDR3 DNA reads TGTGCCAGCAGTGGGACAGGGCTTAACGAGCAGTACTTC.

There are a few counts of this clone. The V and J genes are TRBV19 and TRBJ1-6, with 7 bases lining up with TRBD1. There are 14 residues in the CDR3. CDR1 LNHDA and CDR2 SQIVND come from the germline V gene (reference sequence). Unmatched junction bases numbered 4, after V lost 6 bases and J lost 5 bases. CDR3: CASSYRGDNSPLHF. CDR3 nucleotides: TGTGCCAGTAGCTACAGGGGAGATAATTCACCCCTCCACTTT.

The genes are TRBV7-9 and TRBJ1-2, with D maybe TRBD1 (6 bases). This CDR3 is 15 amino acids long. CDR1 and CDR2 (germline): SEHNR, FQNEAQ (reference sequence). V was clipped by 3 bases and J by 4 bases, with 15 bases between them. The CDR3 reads CASSLSVTGFYGYTF. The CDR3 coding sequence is TGTGCCAGCAGCTTGAGTGTGACAGGATTCTATGGCTACACCTTC.

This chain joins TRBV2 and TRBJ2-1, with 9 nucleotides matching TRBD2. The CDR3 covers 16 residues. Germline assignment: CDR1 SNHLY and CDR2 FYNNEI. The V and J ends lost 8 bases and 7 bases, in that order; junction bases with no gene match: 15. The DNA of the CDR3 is TGTGCCAGCTTCGGCGGGAGGGCCCGTAGAGGGAATGAGCAGTTCTTC. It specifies CASFGGRARRGNEQFF. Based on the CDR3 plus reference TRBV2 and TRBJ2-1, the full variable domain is EPEVTQTPSHQVTQMGQEVILRCVPISNHLYFYWYRQILGQKVEFLVSFYNNEISEKSEIFDDQFSVERPDGSNFTLKIRSTKLEDSAMYFCASFGGRARRGNEQFFGPGTRLTVL.